These T cell receptor beta chains were read from a single sample in a study of blood T cell repertoires in COVID-19. This table comes from immunoSEQ multiplex PCR, and its TCRdb copy is limited to in-frame clones, with some not included. Found here are more than 250,000 clones, roughly 86% of them singletons; the top ten hold approximately 2%. Source material: peripheral blood. The receptors originated from a woman aged 25 to 39 who had recovered from COVID-19. CDR3s include the opening cysteine and the closing phenylalanine or tryptophan. D genes are given only for firm matches. Expanded clones get a size class; other rows say once, few or many, or leave the size out.

NA,TRBV2,TRBJ1-2,TRBD1,TGTGCCATCACGCCTGACGTAGACAGGGACGCGCTAGTGGGCTACACCTTC,CAITPDVDRDALVGYTF
once,TRBV19,TRBJ2-7,TRBD1,TGTGCCAGTAGGGAACAGGGGTCGGGGGAGCAGTACTTC,CASREQGSGEQYF
NA,TRBV7-9,TRBJ2-7,NA,TGTGCCAGCAGCTTCTTCCGGGACACAAGCTACGAGCAGTACTTC,CASSFFRDTSYEQYF
NA,TRBV4-3,TRBJ1-1,NA,TGCGCCAGCAGTCTTTATACGGCGGCCGAAGCTTTCTTT,CASSLYTAAEAFF
NA,TRBV19,TRBJ1-1,NA,TGTGCCAGTTTTAGGGGATTTAACACTGAAGCTTTCTTT,CASFRGFNTEAFF
NA,TRBV28,TRBJ1-2,TRBD1,TGTGCCAGCAGCCGGGCCGGGACAGGGCTTAACTATGGCTACACCTTC,CASSRAGTGLNYGYTF
NA,TRBV3-1/TRBV3-2,TRBJ2-3,NA,TGTGCCAGCAGCCAAGTGAAGGGGCTATTCACAGATACGCAGTATTTT,CASSQVKGLFTDTQYF
NA,TRBV18,TRBJ1-1,NA,TGTGCCAGCTCACCAGCGGGGGCGGGCACTGAAGCTTTCTTT,CASSPAGAGTEAFF
NA,TRBV19,TRBJ2-7,NA,TGTGCCAGTAGTATCCCGGGGGAGAGTTACGAGCAGTACTTC,CASSIPGESYEQYF
NA,TRBV24-1,TRBJ2-1,NA,TGTGCCACCAGTCCAGGGGATGCGGGAGCCTCCTACAATGAGCAGTTCTTC,CATSPGDAGASYNEQFF